The clone carrying this TCR beta chain has more than one count but fewer than ten. What it binds is unknown. Everyone who donated was a healthy bone marrow donor. Both 60 Vbeta primers and 13 Jbeta primers went into the PCR. Sequencing used immunoSEQ multiplex PCR; TCRdb keeps in-frame clones, though not all of them. The table shows 35,000 to 50,000 clones, with 63% occurring only once. This sample was included in a study of cytomegalovirus exposure and HLA in healthy donors. The CDR3 consists of 14 residues. Trimming took 1 base from V and 14 from J, leaving 19 bases between them. The germline V gene encodes CDR1 SGHDN and CDR2 FVKESK. Overall study results and limits: Many donors carried some public TCRs, although rarity characterized most TCR sequences. Apart from CMV serostatus, no immune exposure information was available.

This receptor was taken from a man between 60 and 75 years old in good health and CMV-seropositive. The chain joins TRBV14 to TRBJ2-3; possibly TRBD2 for D (6 bases). The specimen sequenced was PBMCs. CDR3 sequence: CASSQAAGMSKRYF. CDR3 bases: TGTGCCAGCAGCCAAGCCGCGGGAATGAGTAAGAGGTATTTT.